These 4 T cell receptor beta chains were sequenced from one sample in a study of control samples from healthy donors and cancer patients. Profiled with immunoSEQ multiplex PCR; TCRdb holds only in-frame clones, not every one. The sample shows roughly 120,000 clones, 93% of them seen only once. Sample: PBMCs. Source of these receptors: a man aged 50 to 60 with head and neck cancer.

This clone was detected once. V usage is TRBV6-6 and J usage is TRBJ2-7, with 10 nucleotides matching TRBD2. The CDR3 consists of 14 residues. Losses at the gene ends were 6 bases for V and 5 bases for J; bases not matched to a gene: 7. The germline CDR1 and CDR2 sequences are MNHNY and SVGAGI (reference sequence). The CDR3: CASSPLAGEHEQYF. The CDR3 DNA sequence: TGTGCCAGCAGCCCCCTAGCGGGGGAACACGAGCAGTACTTC.

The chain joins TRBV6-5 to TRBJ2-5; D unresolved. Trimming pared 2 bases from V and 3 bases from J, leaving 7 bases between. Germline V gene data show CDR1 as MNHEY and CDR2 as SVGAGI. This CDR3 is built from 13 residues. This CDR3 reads CASSYQVEETQYF. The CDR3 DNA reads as TGTGCCAGCAGTTACCAGGTGGAAGAGACCCAGTACTTC.

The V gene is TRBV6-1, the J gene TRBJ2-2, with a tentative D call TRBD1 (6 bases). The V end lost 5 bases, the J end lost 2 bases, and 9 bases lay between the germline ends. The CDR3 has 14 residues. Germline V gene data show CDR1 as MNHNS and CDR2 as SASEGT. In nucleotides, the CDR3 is TGTGCCAGCAGTAAGGACAGAAACACCGGGGAGCTGTTTTTT. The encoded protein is CASSKDRNTGELFF.

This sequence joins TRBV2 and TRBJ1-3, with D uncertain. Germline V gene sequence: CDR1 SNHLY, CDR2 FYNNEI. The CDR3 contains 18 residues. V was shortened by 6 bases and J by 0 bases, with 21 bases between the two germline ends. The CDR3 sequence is CASRESPWELRSGNTIYF. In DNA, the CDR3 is TGTGCCAGCAGGGAATCCCCCTGGGAGCTCCGCTCTGGAAACACCATATATTTT. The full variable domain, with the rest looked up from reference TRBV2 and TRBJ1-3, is EPEVTQTPSHQVTQMGQEVILRCVPISNHLYFYWYRQILGQKVEFLVSFYNNEISEKSEIFDDQFSVERPDGSNFTLKIRSTKLEDSAMYFCASRESPWELRSGNTIYFGEGSWLTVV.